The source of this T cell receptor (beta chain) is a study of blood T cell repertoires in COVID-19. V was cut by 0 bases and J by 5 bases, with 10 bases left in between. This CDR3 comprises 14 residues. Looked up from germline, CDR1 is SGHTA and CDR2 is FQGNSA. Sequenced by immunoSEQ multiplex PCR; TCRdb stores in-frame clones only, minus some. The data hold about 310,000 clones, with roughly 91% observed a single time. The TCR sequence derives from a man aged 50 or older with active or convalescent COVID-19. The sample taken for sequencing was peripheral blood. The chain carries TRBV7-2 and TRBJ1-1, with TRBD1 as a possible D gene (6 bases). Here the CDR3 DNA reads TGTGCCAGCAGCTTAGCGCAGGGGTGGACTGAAGCTTTCTTT. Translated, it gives CASSLAQGWTEAFF. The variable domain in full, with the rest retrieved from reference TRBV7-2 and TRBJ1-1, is GAGVSQSPSNKVTEKGKDVELRCDPISGHTALYWYRQSLGQGLEFLIYFQGNSAPDKSGLPSDRFSAERTGGSVSTLTIQRTQQEDSAVYLCASSLAQGWTEAFFGQGTRLTVV.